The 5 T cell receptor beta chains in this list originate from one sample, sequenced in a study of T and B cells in COVID-19 patients. TRB was amplified from about 250-500 ng of blood genomic DNA. BIOMED2 TRB-A/B primer pools were used in multiplex TRB PCR. Each CDR3 protein gets one entry after TCRdb re-called the multiplex PCR reads with MiXCR. The sample yields approximately 26,000 distinct CDR3 sequences, about 33% seen once. Sequencing input: blood. The receptors here all came from a human donor who had recovered from COVID-19.

This clonotype was counted ten times or more. V and J are TRBV29-1 and TRBJ1-2; D gene ambiguous. Germline-derived CDR1 and CDR2 are SQVTM and ANQGSEA. The CDR3 has 16 amino acids. Trimming removed 1 base from V and 0 bases from J, with 15 bases in between. In DNA form, the CDR3 reads TGCAGCGTTGAAGTTCGTAGGGAGCCCTCTAACTATGGCTACACCTTC. As protein: CSVEVRREPSNYGYTF.

By sample share, this clonotype is medium-sized. The chain couples TRBV19 to TRBJ2-2, with D perhaps being TRBD1 or TRBD2 (6 bases each). V lost 3 bases, J lost 10 bases, and 9 bases lay in between. CDR1 LNHDA and CDR2 SQIVND come from the germline V gene (reference sequence). The CDR3 contains 12 residues. The CDR3 sequence: CASSMGGEELFF. Written as DNA, the CDR3 is TGTGCCAGTAGTATGGGGGGCGAGGAGCTGTTTTTT.

By share of the sample, this clonotype is medium-sized. The genes are TRBV19 and TRBJ2-7, with D unresolved. Germline CDR1 and CDR2: LNHDA and SQIVND (reference sequence). Trimming removed 1 base from V and 3 bases from J, with 7 bases in between. The CDR3 spans 13 residues. CDR3 loop: CASSIAALYEQYF. Here the CDR3 DNA reads TGTGCCAGTAGTATAGCGGCCCTCTACGAGCAGTACTTC.

This clonotype has at least ten counts. The chain is built from TRBV27 and TRBJ2-3, with D possibly matching TRBD2 (6 bases). The V gene lost 4 bases and the J gene lost 3 bases, with 14 bases spanning the gap. The CDR3 has 15 residues. Germline loops: CDR1 MNHEY, CDR2 SMNVEV (reference sequence). The CDR3 loop reads CASSYLTSLTDTQYF. DNA for the CDR3: TGTGCCAGCAGTTACTTGACTAGTTTAACAGATACGCAGTATTTT.

This clonotype was found a few times. The J gene is TRBJ1-6, the V gene TRBV14, with D possibly being TRBD1 (5 bases). Trimming stripped 1 base from V and 6 bases from J, with 7 bases between. Germline-derived CDR1 and CDR2 are SGHDN and FVKESK. The CDR3 consists of 14 residues. DNA for the CDR3: TGTGCCAGCAGCCAAGGGCAGGGTAATTCACCCCTCCACTTT. It encodes CASSQGQGNSPLHF.